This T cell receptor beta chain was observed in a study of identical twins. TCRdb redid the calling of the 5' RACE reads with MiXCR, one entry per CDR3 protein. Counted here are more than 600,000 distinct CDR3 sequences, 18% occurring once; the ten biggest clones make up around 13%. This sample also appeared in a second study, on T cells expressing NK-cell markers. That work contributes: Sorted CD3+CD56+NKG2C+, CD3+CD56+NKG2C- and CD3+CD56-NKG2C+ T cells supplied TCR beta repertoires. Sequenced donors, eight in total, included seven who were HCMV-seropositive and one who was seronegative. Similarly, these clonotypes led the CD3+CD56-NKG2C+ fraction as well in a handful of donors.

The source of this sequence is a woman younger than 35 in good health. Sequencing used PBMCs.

CDR3 loop: CASSLSNPGGGYTF. The CDR3 nucleotides read TGTGCCAGCAGTTTAAGTAATCCCGGGGGCGGCTACACCTTC. The genes are TRBV12-3 or TRBV12-4 and TRBJ1-2, with a weak D call TRBD1 (6 bases). V gave up 2 bases and J gave up 8 bases, with 15 bases separating them. This CDR3 is built from 14 residues.